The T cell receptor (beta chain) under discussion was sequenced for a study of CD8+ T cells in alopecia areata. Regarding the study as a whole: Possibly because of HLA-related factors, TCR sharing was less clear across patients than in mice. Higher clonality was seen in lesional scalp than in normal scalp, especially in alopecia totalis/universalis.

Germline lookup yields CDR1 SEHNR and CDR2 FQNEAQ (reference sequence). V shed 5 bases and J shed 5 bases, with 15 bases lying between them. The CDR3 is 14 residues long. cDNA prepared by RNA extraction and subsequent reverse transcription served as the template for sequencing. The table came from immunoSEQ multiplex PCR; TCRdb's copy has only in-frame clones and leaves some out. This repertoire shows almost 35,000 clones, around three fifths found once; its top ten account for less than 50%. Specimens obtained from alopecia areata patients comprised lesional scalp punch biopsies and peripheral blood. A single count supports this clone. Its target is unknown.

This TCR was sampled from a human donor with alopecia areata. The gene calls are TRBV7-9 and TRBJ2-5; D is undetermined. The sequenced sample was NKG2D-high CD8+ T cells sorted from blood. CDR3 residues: CASSISGRRETQYF. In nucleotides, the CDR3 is TGTGCCAGCAGCATATCTGGACGCCGGGAGACCCAGTACTTC. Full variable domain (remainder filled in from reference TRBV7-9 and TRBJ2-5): DTGVSQNPRHKITKRGQNVTFRCDPISEHNRLYWYRQTLGQGPEFLTYFQNEAQLEKSRLLSDRFSAERPKGSFSTLEIQRTEQGDSAMYLCASSISGRRETQYFGPGTRLLVL.